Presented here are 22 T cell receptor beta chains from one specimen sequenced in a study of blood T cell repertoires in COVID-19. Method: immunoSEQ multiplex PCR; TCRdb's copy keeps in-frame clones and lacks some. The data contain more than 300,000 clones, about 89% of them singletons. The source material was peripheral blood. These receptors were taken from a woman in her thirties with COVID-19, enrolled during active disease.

CDR3 in DNA: TGTGCCATCAGTGAGTGGGCCAGAGTGGGGAACACTGAAGCTTTCTTT. Amino acid sequence: CAISEWARVGNTEAFF. The V call is TRBV10-3, the J call TRBJ1-1; D is undetermined. The CDR3 loop spans 16 amino acids. The V end was cut by 1 base, the J end by 1 base, with 13 bases between. Per the germline V gene, CDR1 is ENHRY and CDR2 is SYGVKD.

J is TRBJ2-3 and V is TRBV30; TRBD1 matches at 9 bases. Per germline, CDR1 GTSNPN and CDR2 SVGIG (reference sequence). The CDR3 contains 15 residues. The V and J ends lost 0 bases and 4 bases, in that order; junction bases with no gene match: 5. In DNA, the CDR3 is TGTGCCTGGAGTGTACGAACAGGGGGCTCAGATACGCAGTATTTT. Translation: CAWSVRTGGSDTQYF. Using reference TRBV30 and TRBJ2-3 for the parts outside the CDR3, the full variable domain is SQTIHQWPATLVQPVGSPLSLECTVEGTSNPNLYWYRQAAGRGLQLLFYSVGIGQISSEVPQNLSASRPQDRQFILSSKKLLLSDSGFYLCAWSVRTGGSDTQYFGPGTRLTVL.

CDR3 sequence: CASSFSSSYEQYF. CDR3 DNA: TGTGCCAGCAGCTTTTCTTCCTCCTACGAGCAGTACTTC. The J gene is TRBJ2-7, the V gene TRBV7-8; the D is unclear. The length of the CDR3 is 13 residues. Germline V CDR1 and CDR2: SGHVS, FQNEAQ. Trimming cost V 3 bases and J 0 bases, with 6 bases left between them. Variable domain in full (rest from reference TRBV7-8 and TRBJ2-7): GAGVSQSPRYKVAKRGQDVALRCDPISGHVSLFWYQQALGQGPEFLTYFQNEAQLDKSGLPSDRFFAERPEGSVSTLKIQRTQQEDSAVYLCASSFSSSYEQYFGPGTRLTVT.

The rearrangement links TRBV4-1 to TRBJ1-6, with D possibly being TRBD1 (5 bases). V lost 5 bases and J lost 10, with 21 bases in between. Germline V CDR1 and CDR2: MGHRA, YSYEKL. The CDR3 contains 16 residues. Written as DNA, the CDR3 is TGCGCCAGCAGCTCCCAACAGGTGAAGCTGGGCTCACCCCTCCACTTT. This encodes CASSSQQVKLGSPLHF.

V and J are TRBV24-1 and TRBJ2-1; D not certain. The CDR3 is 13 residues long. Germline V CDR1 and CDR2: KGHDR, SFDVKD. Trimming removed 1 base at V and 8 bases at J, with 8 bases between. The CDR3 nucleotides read TGTGCCACCAGTGATTTCCTAGGCGATGAGCAGTTCTTC. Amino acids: CATSDFLGDEQFF.

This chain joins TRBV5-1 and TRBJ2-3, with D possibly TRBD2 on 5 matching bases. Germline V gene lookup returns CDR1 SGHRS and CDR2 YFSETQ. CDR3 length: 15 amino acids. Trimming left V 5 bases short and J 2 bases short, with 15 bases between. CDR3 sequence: CASSLPQRYTDTQYF. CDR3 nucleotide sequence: TGCGCCAGCAGTTTACCACAGCGGTACACAGATACGCAGTATTTT. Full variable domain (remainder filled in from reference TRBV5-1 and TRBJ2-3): KAGVTQTPRYLIKTRGQQVTLSCSPISGHRSVSWYQQTPGQGLQFLFEYFSETQRNKGNFPGRFSGRQFSNSRSEMNVSTLELGDSALYLCASSLPQRYTDTQYFGPGTRLTVL.

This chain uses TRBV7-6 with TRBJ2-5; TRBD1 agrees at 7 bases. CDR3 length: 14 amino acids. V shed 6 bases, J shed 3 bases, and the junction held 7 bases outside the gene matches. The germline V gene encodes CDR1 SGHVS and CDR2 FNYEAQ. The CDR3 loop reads CASRNRDSKETQYF. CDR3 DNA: TGTGCCAGCAGAAACCGGGACAGTAAAGAGACCCAGTACTTC.

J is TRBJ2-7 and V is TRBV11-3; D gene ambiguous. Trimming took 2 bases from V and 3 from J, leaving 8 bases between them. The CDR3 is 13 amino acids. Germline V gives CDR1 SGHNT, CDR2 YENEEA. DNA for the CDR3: TGTGCCAGCAGCTTAAACAGCTACTACGAGCAGTACTTC. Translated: CASSLNSYYEQYF.

This CDR3 is CASSHRGRNEKLFF. CDR3 nucleotide sequence: TGTGCCAGCAGCCACCGAGGGCGGAATGAAAAACTGTTTTTT. This chain joins TRBV7-8 and TRBJ1-4; the D is unclear. The CDR3 covers 14 residues. Germline CDR1 SGHVS, CDR2 FQNEAQ. Trimming stripped 5 bases from V and 5 bases from J, with 12 bases between.

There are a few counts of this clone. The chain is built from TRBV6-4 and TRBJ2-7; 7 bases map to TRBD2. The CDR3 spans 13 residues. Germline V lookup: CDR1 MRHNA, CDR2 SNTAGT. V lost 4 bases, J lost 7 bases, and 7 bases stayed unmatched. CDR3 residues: CASSVVVGGEQYF. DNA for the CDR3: TGTGCCAGCAGTGTGGTGGTGGGGGGGGAGCAGTACTTC.

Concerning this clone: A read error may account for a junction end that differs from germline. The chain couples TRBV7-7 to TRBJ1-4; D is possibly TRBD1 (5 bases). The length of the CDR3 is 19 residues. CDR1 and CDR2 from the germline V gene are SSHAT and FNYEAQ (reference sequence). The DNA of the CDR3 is TGTGCTAGCAGCTTAAAAGGAGTCGTCCACCTCGGGGGTAATGAAAAACTGTTTTTT. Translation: CASSLKGVVHLGGNEKLFF.

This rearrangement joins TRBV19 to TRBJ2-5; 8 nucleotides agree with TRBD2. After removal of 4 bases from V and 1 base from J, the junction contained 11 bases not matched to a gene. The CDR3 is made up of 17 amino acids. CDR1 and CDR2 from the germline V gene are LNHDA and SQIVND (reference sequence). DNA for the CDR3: TGTGCCAGTAGTACCGGGAGGGTGACAACCGCCCAAGAGACCCAGTACTTC. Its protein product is CASSTGRVTTAQETQYF.

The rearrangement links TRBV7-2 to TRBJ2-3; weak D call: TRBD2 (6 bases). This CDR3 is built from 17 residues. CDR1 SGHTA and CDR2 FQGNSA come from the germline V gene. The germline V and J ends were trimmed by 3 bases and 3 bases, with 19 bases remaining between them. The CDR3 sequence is CASSFNPAGRGTDTQYF. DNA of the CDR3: TGTGCCAGCAGCTTTAACCCTGCGGGGCGAGGGACAGATACGCAGTATTTT.

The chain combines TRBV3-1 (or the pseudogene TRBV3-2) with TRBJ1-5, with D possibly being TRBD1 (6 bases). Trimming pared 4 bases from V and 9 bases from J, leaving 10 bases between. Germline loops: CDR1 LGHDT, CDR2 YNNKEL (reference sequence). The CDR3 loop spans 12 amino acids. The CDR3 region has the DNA TGTGCCAGCAGCCCAGAGACAGGGCCCCAGCATTTT. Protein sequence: CASSPETGPQHF.

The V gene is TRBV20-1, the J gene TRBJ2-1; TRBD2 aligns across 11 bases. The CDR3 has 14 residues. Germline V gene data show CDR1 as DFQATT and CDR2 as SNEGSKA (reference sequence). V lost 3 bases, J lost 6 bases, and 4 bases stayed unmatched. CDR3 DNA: TGCAGTGCTAGTAAGACTAGCGGGGTCAATGAGCAGTTCTTC. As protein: CSASKTSGVNEQFF.

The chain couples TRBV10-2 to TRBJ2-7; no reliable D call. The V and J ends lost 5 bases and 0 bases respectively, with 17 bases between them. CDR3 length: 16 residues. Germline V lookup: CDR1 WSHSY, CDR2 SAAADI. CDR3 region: CASSPPLDGFSYEQYF. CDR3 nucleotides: TGCGCCAGCAGTCCACCCCTTGACGGGTTCTCCTACGAGCAGTACTTC.

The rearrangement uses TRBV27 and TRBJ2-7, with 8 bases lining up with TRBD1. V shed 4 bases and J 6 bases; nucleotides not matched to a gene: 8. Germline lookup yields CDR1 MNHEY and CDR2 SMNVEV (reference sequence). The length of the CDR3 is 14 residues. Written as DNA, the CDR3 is TGTGCCAGCAGTTCTAGCCGGACAGGGCCCGAGCAGTACTTC. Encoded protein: CASSSSRTGPEQYF.

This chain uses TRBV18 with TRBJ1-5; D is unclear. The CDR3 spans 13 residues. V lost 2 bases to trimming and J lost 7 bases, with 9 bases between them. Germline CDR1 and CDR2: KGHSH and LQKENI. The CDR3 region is CASSPISGQPQHF. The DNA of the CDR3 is TGTGCCAGCTCACCAATATCAGGACAGCCCCAGCATTTT.

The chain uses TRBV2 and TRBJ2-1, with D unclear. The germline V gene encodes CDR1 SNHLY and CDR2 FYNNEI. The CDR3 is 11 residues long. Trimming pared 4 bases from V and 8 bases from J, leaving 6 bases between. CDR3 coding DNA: TGTGCCAGCAGTGCCCTGTATGAGCAGTTCTTC. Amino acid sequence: CASSALYEQFF. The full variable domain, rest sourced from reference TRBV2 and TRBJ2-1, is EPEVTQTPSHQVTQMGQEVILRCVPISNHLYFYWYRQILGQKVEFLVSFYNNEISEKSEIFDDQFSVERPDGSNFTLKIRSTKLEDSAMYFCASSALYEQFFGPGTRLTVL.

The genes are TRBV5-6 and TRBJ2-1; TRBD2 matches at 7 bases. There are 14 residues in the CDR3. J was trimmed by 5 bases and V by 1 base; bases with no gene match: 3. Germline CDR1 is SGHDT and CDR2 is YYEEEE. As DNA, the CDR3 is TGTGCCAGCAGCTTGACCGGGACTAACAATGAGCAGTTCTTC. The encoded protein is CASSLTGTNNEQFF.

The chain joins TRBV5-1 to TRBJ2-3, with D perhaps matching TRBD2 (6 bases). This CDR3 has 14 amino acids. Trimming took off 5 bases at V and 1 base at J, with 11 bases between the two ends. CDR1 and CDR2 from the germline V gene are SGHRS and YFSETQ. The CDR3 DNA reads TGCGCCAGCAGGATGGGACTTGGCACAGATACGCAGTATTTT. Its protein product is CASRMGLGTDTQYF.

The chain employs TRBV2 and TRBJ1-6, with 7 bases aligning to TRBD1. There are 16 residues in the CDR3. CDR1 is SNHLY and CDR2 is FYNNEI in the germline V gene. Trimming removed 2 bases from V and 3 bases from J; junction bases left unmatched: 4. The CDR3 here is CASSELGGLYNSPLHF. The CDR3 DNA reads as TGTGCCAGCAGTGAATTAGGGGGCCTCTATAATTCACCCCTCCACTTT.